This is a list of T cell receptor beta chains from one sample in a study of shared clonotypes between healthy human individuals. Produced via immunoSEQ multiplex PCR; TCRdb's table is partial and in-frame only. The sample shows hundreds of thousands of clones, around 72% of them seen only once. The source material was memory CD4+ T cells sorted from blood. Receptor source: a woman aged 25-40 years in good health. CDR3s include the opening cysteine and the closing phenylalanine or tryptophan. A D gene is named only where the DNA matches it firmly. Clone size appears in some rows only: once, few, many, or a class for an expanded clone.

TRBD1,TRBJ1-1,TRBV7-9,.,TGTGCCAGCAGCCCCCGGCCAGGGGGGGGCGAGAACACTGAAGCTTTCTTT,CASSPRPGGGENTEAFF
.,TRBJ1-5,TRBV28,.,TGTGCCAGCAGCCTGTTAAGTCAGCCCCAGCATTTT,CASSLLSQPQHF
.,TRBJ1-2,TRBV5-6,.,TGTGCCAGCAGCTTACCAACCTCTAACTATGGCTACACCTTC,CASSLPTSNYGYTF
TRBD1,TRBJ1-5,TRBV5-8,.,TGTGCCAGCAGCTTAGGACAGGGGAGTCAGCCCCAGCATTTT,CASSLGQGSQPQHF
.,TRBJ1-3,TRBV6-6,.,TGTGCCAGCAGTTACTCCTCTCCGGACACCATATATTTT,CASSYSSPDTIYF
.,TRBJ1-5,TRBV19,once,TGTGCCAGTAGTATTCTCCCTACCAATCAGCCCCAGCATTTT,CASSILPTNQPQHF
.,TRBJ2-3,TRBV25-1,.,TGTGCCAGCAGTGGAATCACAGATACGCAGTATTTT,CASSGITDTQYF
.,TRBJ2-3,TRBV15,.,TGTGCCACCAGCAGAGCCTCGGCTAGCGACCACACAGATACGCAGTATTTT,CATSRASASDHTDTQYF
.,TRBJ2-7,TRBV21-1,.,TGTGCCAGCAGCAAGGGTCTCCAGTTACTACGTTGCTACGAGCAGTACTTC,CASSKGLQLLRCYEQYF
.,TRBJ2-5,TRBV6-4,.,TGTGCCAGCATCCCTCCCCGCGACCAAGAGACCCAGTACTTC,CASIPPRDQETQYF
TRBD2,TRBJ2-5,TRBV30,.,TGTGCCTGGACTAGCGGGAGGATGGTAGAGACCCAGTACTTC,CAWTSGRMVETQYF
TRBD1,TRBJ1-2,TRBV5-1,many,TGCGCCAGCAGCTTGGATGGACAGGGGGCGTCTAACTATGGCTACACCTTC,CASSLDGQGASNYGYTF
.,TRBJ2-1,TRBV6-5,once,TGTGCCAGCAGAAGAGGGTATAGCTCCTACAATGAGCAGTTCTTC,CASRRGYSSYNEQFF
TRBD1,TRBJ1-4,TRBV5-6,.,TGTGCCAGCAGCAGAAGACAGGGACCTAATGAAAAACTGTTTTTT,CASSRRQGPNEKLFF
TRBD2,TRBJ2-1,TRBV9,.,TGTGCCAGCAGCGCTCCCCGAGAGAGCGGGACTCGCAATGAGCAGTTCTTC,CASSAPRESGTRNEQFF
.,TRBJ2-7,TRBV20-1,.,TGCAGTGCTAGTAACGAGCAGTACTTC,CSASNEQYF
.,TRBJ2-2,TRBV7-9,.,TGTGCCAGCAGCTTTTCTAAACCGAACACCGGGGAGCTGTTTTTT,CASSFSKPNTGELFF
.,TRBJ2-1,TRBV6-1,few,TGTGCCAGCAGTGGCCAAAGGAGCGCGAATGAGCAGTTCTTC,CASSGQRSANEQFF
TRBD1,TRBJ2-7,TRBV7-9,.,TGTGCCAGCAGGCAGACAGGGGATAACGAGCAGTACTTC,CASRQTGDNEQYF
TRBD1,TRBJ1-1,TRBV28,few,TGTGCCAGCACCGAGGACAGGAGGACTGAAGCTTTCTTT,CASTEDRRTEAFF
.,TRBJ1-5,TRBV28,.,TGTGCCAGCAGTTTATTGGGTTTACAGATCCGGAATCAGCCCCAGCATTTT,CASSLLGLQIRNQPQHF
TRBD1,TRBJ1-1,TRBV18,.,TGTGCCAGCTCACCACTACCAGACAGGGCGAACACTGAAGCTTTCTTT,CASSPLPDRANTEAFF
TRBD2,TRBJ2-1,TRBV14,many,TGTGCCAGCAGCCATGTCTATAGCGGGAGTAGGAATGAGCAGTTCTTC,CASSHVYSGSRNEQFF
.,TRBJ2-5,TRBV28,few,TGTGCCAGCAGTTTCCCCCCTGCAGAGGGGAGAGAGACCCAGTACTTC,CASSFPPAEGRETQYF
TRBD2,TRBJ2-1,TRBV14,.,TGTGCCAGCAGCCAAGTGCCAAACTGGACTAGCGGGAGTGGGGAGCAGTTCTTC,CASSQVPNWTSGSGEQFF
.,TRBJ2-3,TRBV1,.,TGCACCAGCAGCCCGACGGGGGAGCGGGAGGGCACAGATACGCAGTATTTT,CTSSPTGEREGTDTQYF
.,TRBJ1-5,TRBV4-1,.,TGCGCCAGCAGCCAAGATCATGGGCAGCCCCAGCATTTT,CASSQDHGQPQHF
.,TRBJ2-1,TRBV18,once,TGTGCCAGCTCACCTGACAGCTACAATGAGCAGTTCTTC,CASSPDSYNEQFF
TRBD2,TRBJ2-1,TRBV4-2,.,TGTGCCAGCAGCCAAGGACTAGCGGCTCCCAATGAGCAGTTCTTC,CASSQGLAAPNEQFF
TRBD1,TRBJ1-1,TRBV11-2,few,TGTGCCAGCATTAACAGGGGAGGGACTGAAGCTTTCTTT,CASINRGGTEAFF
.,TRBJ1-2,TRBV19,.,TGTGCCAGTACAAATGAGGGCCCACACTATGGCTACACCTTC,CASTNEGPHYGYTF
.,TRBJ1-5,TRBV6-5,.,TGTGCCAGCAGTTACGATACGGGGGGAAGGCCCCAGCATTTT,CASSYDTGGRPQHF
.,TRBJ1-4,TRBV6-1,.,TGTGCCAGCAAGTCAGGGACAACTAATGAAAAACTGTTTTTT,CASKSGTTNEKLFF
.,TRBJ2-7,TRBV18,.,TGTGCCAGCTCACCAACGGATTGGAACGAGCAGTACTTC,CASSPTDWNEQYF
.,TRBJ2-7,TRBV6-1,.,TGTGCCAGCAGTCCAGACTGGTCTTCTCCTTACGAGCAGTACTTC,CASSPDWSSPYEQYF
.,TRBJ2-2,TRBV5-4,.,TGTGCCAGCAGCTCAGAGCTTATGACCGGGGAGCTGTTTTTT,CASSSELMTGELFF
.,TRBJ1-2,TRBV2,.,TGTGCCAGCAGTGAATCCCGGATCTATGGCTACACCTTC,CASSESRIYGYTF
TRBD1,TRBJ1-4,TRBV28,.,TGTGCCAGCAGTCCTGGACAGGGAGGGTTTGAAAAACTGTTTTTT,CASSPGQGGFEKLFF
.,TRBJ2-1,TRBV7-2,.,TGTGCCAGCAGCCCCCAAGGAATCCGATACAATGAGCAGTTCTTC,CASSPQGIRYNEQFF
TRBD1,TRBJ1-3,TRBV4-2,.,TGTGCCAGCAGCCAAGCCCAAGGGACAGACTCTGGAAACACCATATATTTT,CASSQAQGTDSGNTIYF
TRBD1,TRBJ1-2,TRBV19,.,TGTGCCAGTAGTCCCCCGACCTCGACAGGGGCCCCCACTGGCTACACCTTC,CASSPPTSTGAPTGYTF
.,TRBJ2-3,TRBV28,.,TGTGCCAGCAGTTTATCCCCCTCCGGATTCACAGATACGCAGTATTTT,CASSLSPSGFTDTQYF
TRBD2,TRBJ2-3,TRBV11-2,.,TGTGCCAGCAGCTCGCCGGGACTAGCGGGGGGAGCGGTTCATACGCAGTATTTT,CASSSPGLAGGAVHTQYF
.,TRBJ1-1,TRBV18,.,TGTGCCAGCCGTAATAAATGGATGAACACTGAAGCTTTCTTT,CASRNKWMNTEAFF
TRBD1,TRBJ2-1,TRBV5-1,.,TGCGCCAGCAGCTTGGTAGGGACAGGAAACAATGAGCAGTTCTTC,CASSLVGTGNNEQFF
.,TRBJ1-2,TRBV2,few,TGTGCCAGCAGTCGTATAGGGGAGAATGGCTACACCTTC,CASSRIGENGYTF
TRBD1,TRBJ1-4,TRBV25-1,.,TGTGCCAGCAGTGATAAAAAGGGGGCTTATGAAAAACTGTTTTTT,CASSDKKGAYEKLFF
.,TRBJ2-7,TRBV27,.,TGTGCCAGCAGTTCCCGGCCGACAGGAGGGTCCGAGCAGTACTTC,CASSSRPTGGSEQYF
TRBD1,TRBJ2-7,TRBV7-2,many,TGTGCCAGCAGCGCCCGGGACAGTTACTACGAGCAGTACTTC,CASSARDSYYEQYF